Detailed here is one T cell receptor beta chain. Its antigen specificity is not known. It has no much larger one-base neighbor in the sample; base qualities were not kept. The cohort was made up of 500 to 850 healthy bone marrow donors. All cohort members were sampled while nominally healthy, although unrecorded immune exposures were likely present. The donor was CMV seropositive and belonged to the group of 250 to 350 seropositive cohort members. A peripheral blood sample was collected from each donor, and TCR beta sequencing was performed on peripheral blood mononuclear cells. The Qiagen DNeasy Blood Extraction Kit was used to extract genomic DNA from the blood cell samples. Library preparation used the immunoSEQ multiplex PCR assay. For the multiplex PCR, a mixture combining 60 forward primers for TCR Vbeta segments and 13 reverse primers for TCR Jbeta segments was used. A multiplex PCR assay on genomic DNA amplified the CDR3 region of rearranged TCR beta genes. On the Illumina HiSeq System, the amplified TCR beta libraries were sequenced as 87-base-pair reads. Per the source publication's procedure: Across the 700 or so repertoires, a later analysis counted some 81 million unique TCR beta chains, approximately 12 million of which were shared by at least two donors. Raw reads were error-corrected and collapsed into unique sequences by a nearest-neighbor algorithm in which closely related sequences were merged to remove PCR and sequencing errors. To assign V, D and J gene segments, CDR3 sequences were aligned to IMGT reference sequences. For a sequence to be retained, at least a six-nucleotide match to both a V gene segment and a J gene segment was required. A rearrangement counted as productive if the CDR3 had no stop codons and remained in frame with V and J, and every other rearrangement counted as non-productive. Following IMGT convention, CDR3 was defined as the stretch from the second conserved V-encoded cysteine to the conserved J-encoded phenylalanine. Sequences without an unambiguous match to a single V gene segment were excluded from the earlier analysis of about 640 of the donors. An earlier analysis of approximately 590 of the donors called V segments functional above 56.7% productive rearrangements and segregating when the between-donor standard deviation exceeded 5%. A statistical classification framework was built for diagnosing cytomegalovirus status from the catalog of TCR beta chain sequences. In a later analysis, V and J genes were assigned by comparing TCR nucleotide sequences against IMGT/GENE-DB human TR gene sequences. A later analysis assigned CDR3 sequences and most-parsimonious VDJ recombination scenarios with the TCRdist pipeline. A later analysis defined each TCR beta chain by its CDR3 amino acid sequence plus V-gene family, and excluded reads lacking a unique V-gene family. As a way to deal with suspected cross-contamination and a sequencing artifact, a later analysis dropped 450 to 700 nucleotide sequences that were highly shared and had low generation probability. In a later analysis, a clonal expansion index for each public chain was calculated from normalized within-repertoire ranks of inferred template counts. A later analysis computed generation probabilities with a VDJ recombination model fitted to out-of-frame rearrangements, and checked the results against IGoR. In a later analysis, TCR-TCR, TCR-HLA and TCR-CMV co-occurrence was scored with hypergeometric tests, and a repertoire-size bias correction was applied to TCR pairs. False discovery rates were estimated in a later analysis by permuting HLA or CMV assignments 20 times. In a later analysis, co-occurring TCRs were grouped with DBSCAN, and TCRdist sequence similarity was added when clustering was performed within HLA-allele-positive subsets. Repertoires with fewer than 30,000 or more than 120,000 public chains were left out of co-occurrence clustering, as were about five repertoires with anomalous nucleotide sharing. The table was pulled from immuneACCESS by TCRdb, which kept in-frame rearrangements only. Such tables lose some clones; where checked, under half of the loss comes from unresolved V genes, and the rest has no known cause. V, J and clone size reflect that table, while D and trimming were determined from the DNA. For this sample the table gives under 200,000 clones, of which more than 65% were detected only once. In total, the top ten clones hold roughly 3.6% of the sample.

The sample is drawn from a study of cytomegalovirus exposure and HLA in healthy donors (dated by TCRdb to about 2017). For context, the study as a whole: An earlier analysis of approximately 600 of the donors reported about 250 Gb of sequence data and 117 million unique TCR beta sequences from some 180 million T cells. An early release covering around 630 HLA-typed donors comprised roughly 300 gigabases of sequencing data and tens of millions of unique TCR sequences. Of the roughly 410 genotyped donors, 65% to 90% were placed in the genetic ancestry cluster associated with self-reported Caucasian donors. The study aimed to test whether cataloging public T cell receptors could reveal signatures of past pathogen exposure. The study used immunosequencing to profile the T cell repertoires of 666 subjects and linked those repertoires to cytomegalovirus serostatus. A separate validation cohort of roughly 110 different subjects was used in addition to the 666-subject first cohort. The study combined high-throughput TCR immunosequencing, statistical association of individual TCRs with disease status, and machine learning to predict cytomegalovirus infection status. A later analysis re-examined previously published TCR beta repertoires from about 670 donors and added high-resolution HLA genotyping to investigate patterns of TCR occurrence. Rather than using new phenotypic data, the later analysis identified candidate immune exposures from TCR beta sequences and from how often those sequences occurred across donors. In an earlier analysis of roughly 580 of the donors, high-throughput TCR beta sequencing was used to judge whether each TCR beta V gene segment behaved as functional or pseudogenic. Donor age, sex, ethnicity and CMV serostatus were compiled together with the repertoire data. Genome-wide SNP genotypes for about 55% of the 666 donors were used in a later genetic analysis, which treated that subset as a discovery cohort. All discovery cohort repertoires had been generated on a single sequencing platform. Class I and class II HLA loci were covered by the typing at four-digit resolution. The number of typed donors differed by locus: about 620-640 for A, B, C, DRB1 and DQB1; 522 for DQA1; 606 for DPA1; and approximately 450 for DPB1. Because of strong linkage in the cohort, 5 or 6 DR-DQ haplotypes were treated as single units for association and clustering. Among almost 400 genotyped donors of the cohort, an average of around 240,000 unique TCR beta nucleotide sequences were sequenced per donor, roughly 20% of them non-productive. The paper's findings and limits, for the study overall: For the cohort, immune exposure information was limited to CMV serostatus. The 87-base-pair reads could not distinguish some IMGT-functional V segments, including TRBV6-2 and TRBV6-3, so those segments were excluded. Several of the top co-occurrence clusters appeared to be linked to parvovirus B19, influenza, CMV and Epstein-Barr virus, according to a later analysis. Linkage disequilibrium might explain the correlated functional status among segregating V segments, but an unknown experimental factor could not be ruled out. Roughly uniform sequencing depth across donors was assumed in presence/absence analyses, although this assumption may not hold. In a later analysis, HLA-associated TCR beta chains were found to be more clonally expanded and to have lower generation probabilities than equally common non-associated chains. The authors suggested that the approach could potentially be extended to other disease states and immunological phenotypes. Broadly in line with IMGT annotations, most TCR beta V segments showed up in productive rearrangements about 87% or about 30% of the time in an earlier analysis of roughly 590 of the donors. A further reported finding was that TCR beta sequences accurately predicted the HLA-A and HLA-B alleles for most subjects in the first cohort. In vitro tests confirmed that a few of the cytomegalovirus-associated TCR beta chains recognize cytomegalovirus antigens. In a later analysis, TCR association rates were found to vary across HLA loci, with the most associated TCRs seen for DRB1 alleles and the fewest for HLA-C alleles. In a later analysis, around 15,000 TCR beta sequences were associated with specific HLA alleles at a false discovery rate of 0.05. V-gene and J-gene trimming of TCR beta chains was associated with a missense DCLRE1C variant in a later genetic analysis, and the association was replicated in an independent cohort. In this cohort, only TCR beta chains were sequenced, and detectable features were limited by the absence of alpha or paired-chain data. Because counts were too low, roughly 16 rarely observed V segments, including chromosome 9 orphons, were excluded from the earlier analysis of around 590 of the donors. Strong co-occurrence of HLA alleles, especially DR and DQ, made assigning TCR associations to individual alleles difficult. A total of 150 to 200 TCR beta chains were listed by the study as associated with cytomegalovirus. Cytomegalovirus status was reported to be diagnosed by the classifier with high specificity and sensitivity in both the original and validation cohorts. HLA typing was unavailable for some donors at each locus, so association tests used only the typed subset. Most TCR sequences were observed very rarely across donors, whereas some public TCRs were present in many individuals. In a later analysis, most CMV-associated TCR beta chains were found to appear HLA-restricted, with HLA associations seemingly driven largely by CMV exposure. According to a later genetic analysis, donors in an Asian-associated ancestry cluster had fewer N-insertions in productive TCRs than the approximately 630-donor mean. A cluster of highly shared sequence variants was judged likely to be a technical artifact of the sequencing pipeline.

The germline V end is reduced by 4 bases and the J end by 5 bases; junction bases left unmatched: 9. The germline V gene yields MGHDK for CDR1 and SYGVNS for CDR2. Spanning cysteine to phenylalanine, the CDR3 consists of 15 amino acids. Only the CDR3 DNA stays, 45 bases, in frame from base 1. The TCR originated in a man aged 40-55 years in good health and CMV-seropositive. Sequencing was carried out using PBMCs. The chain was built from TRBV25-1 and TRBJ2-5; 8 central nucleotides agree with TRBD1. This receptor carries the CDR3 CASSVRTGLVETQYF. The nucleotides are TGTGCCAGCAGTGTTCGGACAGGGCTCGTTGAGACCCAGTACTTC.